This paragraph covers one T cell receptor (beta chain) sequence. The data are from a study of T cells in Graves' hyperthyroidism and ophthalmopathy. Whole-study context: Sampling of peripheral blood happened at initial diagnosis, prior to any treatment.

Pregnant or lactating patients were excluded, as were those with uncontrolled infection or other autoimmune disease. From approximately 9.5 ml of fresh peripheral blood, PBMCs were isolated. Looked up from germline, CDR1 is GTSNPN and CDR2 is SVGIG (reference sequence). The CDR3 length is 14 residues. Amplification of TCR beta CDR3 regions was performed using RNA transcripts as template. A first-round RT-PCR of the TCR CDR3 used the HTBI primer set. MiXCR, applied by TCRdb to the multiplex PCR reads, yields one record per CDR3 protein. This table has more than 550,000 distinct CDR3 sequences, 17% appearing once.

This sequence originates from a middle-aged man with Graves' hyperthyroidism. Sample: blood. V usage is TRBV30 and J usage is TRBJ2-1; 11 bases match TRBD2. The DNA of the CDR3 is TGTGCGTTGGGACTAGCGGCCAATTACAATGAGCAGTTCTTC. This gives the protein CALGLAANYNEQFF.